This section outlines one T cell receptor beta chain sequence together with its context. The data belong to a study of OX40 agonist ivuxolimab in advanced cancers. The table came from immunoSEQ multiplex PCR; TCRdb's copy has only in-frame clones and leaves some out. Found here are 100,000 or so clones, approximately 91% of them singletons; the top ten hold 0.7% to 0.9%. Trimming took off 3 bases at V and 5 bases at J, with 10 bases between the two ends. This CDR3 has 13 amino acids. CDR1 and CDR2 (germline): ENHRY, SYGVKD. The clonotype was recovered from an adult with an advanced solid tumor such as melanoma, head and neck, liver or kidney cancer. This rearrangement joins TRBV10-3 to TRBJ2-5, with D unresolved. This material consisted of CD4+ or CD8+ T cells sorted from blood, taken in a trial of the OX40 agonist ivuxolimab. The CDR3 nucleotides read TGTGCCATCAGTGAAGGGTCAGGCGAGACCCAGTACTTC. Protein: CAISEGSGETQYF.